The next 18 T cell receptor beta chains were all read from a single sample in a study of identical twins. Each CDR3 protein is one row after TCRdb ran MiXCR on the 5' RACE reads. The table records about 700,000 distinct CDR3 sequences, approximately 9% of them present only once. The same sample was also studied in work on yellow fever vaccine responses in identical twins.

Sequencing input: PBMCs. The receptors originated from a young woman in good health.

This clonotype has more than one count but fewer than ten. The chain combines TRBV7-8 with TRBJ2-7, with a weak D call TRBD2 (6 bases). The germline gives CDR1 SGHVS, CDR2 FQNEAQ. Trimming left V 1 base short and J 3 bases short, with 16 bases between. This CDR3 contains 16 residues. The CDR3 nucleotides are TGTGCCAGCAGCTTAGACGGGAGCAGACTAGACTACGAGCAGTACTTC. It is translated as CASSLDGSRLDYEQYF.

This clonotype was seen at least ten times. The CDR3 coding sequence is TGTGCCAGCAGCAGGGGACAGGGTCTCCAGCCCCAGCATTTT. Its protein is CASSRGQGLQPQHF. The gene calls are TRBV5-6 and TRBJ1-5; 9 nucleotides match TRBD1. There are 14 residues in the CDR3. The J segment lost 7 bases and the V segment lost 4 bases, leaving 6 bases of the junction unmatched. The germline V gene encodes CDR1 SGHDT and CDR2 YYEEEE.

The chain couples TRBV12-3 or TRBV12-4 to TRBJ1-2; D is possibly TRBD1 (5 bases). There are 15 residues in the CDR3. With 6 bases removed from V and 0 bases from J, the gap between germline ends came to 14 bases. CDR3 protein: CASSRRDGSNYGYTF. The CDR3, as DNA: TGTGCCAGCAGCCGCCGGGACGGATCTAACTATGGCTACACCTTC.

Ten or more counts support this clonotype. The genes are TRBV7-2 and TRBJ1-5; D is unclear. Germline V gene lookup returns CDR1 SGHTA and CDR2 FQGNSA. V lost 0 bases to trimming and J lost 9 bases, with 6 bases between them. The length of the CDR3 is 12 residues. The CDR3 DNA follows: TGTGCCAGCAGCTTAGCTTTTGGGCCCCAGCATTTT. Protein product: CASSLAFGPQHF. Full variable domain (outside the CDR3, taken from reference TRBV7-2 and TRBJ1-5): GAGVSQSPSNKVTEKGKDVELRCDPISGHTALYWYRQSLGQGLEFLIYFQGNSAPDKSGLPSDRFSAERTGGSVSTLTIQRTQQEDSAVYLCASSLAFGPQHFGDGTRLSIL.

This clonotype showed up just a few times. The V gene is TRBV10-3, the J gene TRBJ2-1, with 14 bases matching TRBD2. CDR3 length: 16 amino acids. Per the germline V gene, CDR1 is ENHRY and CDR2 is SYGVKD. The J segment lost 10 bases and the V segment lost 0 bases, leaving 5 bases of the junction unmatched. CDR3 sequence (DNA): TGTGCCATCAGTGAGTCAGGGACTAGCGGGAGAGACGAGCAGTTCTTC. This gives the protein CAISESGTSGRDEQFF.

As DNA, the CDR3 is TGTGCCAGCAGCCATTCATTGTTGCAAGGCGAGCAGTACTTC. Residues: CASSHSLLQGEQYF. V usage is TRBV3-1 and J usage is TRBJ2-7; D uncertain. The germline gives CDR1 LGHDT, CDR2 YNNKEL (reference sequence). The CDR3 extends over 14 amino acids. V was clipped by 3 bases and J by 6 bases, with 15 bases between them.

This clonotype was counted a single time. J is TRBJ2-3 and V is TRBV20-1, with D unclear. V lost 4 bases to trimming and J lost 1 base, with 18 bases between them. Germline V gives CDR1 DFQATT, CDR2 SNEGSKA (reference sequence). This CDR3 has 16 amino acids. CDR3 sequence reads: CSAISLGVGRTDTQYF. CDR3 bases: TGCAGTGCTATCTCCCTCGGCGTAGGGCGCACAGATACGCAGTATTTT.

V is TRBV28 and J is TRBJ2-7; 10 nucleotides line up with TRBD1. CDR3 length: 14 amino acids. Germline lookup yields CDR1 MDHEN and CDR2 SYDVKM. V lost 6 bases to trimming and J lost 1 base; unmatched junction nucleotides: 3. In nucleotides, the CDR3 is TGTGCCAGCAGCGGGACAGGGGAGTCCTACGAGCAGTACTTC. Translation: CASSGTGESYEQYF.

This chain links TRBV9 with TRBJ2-4, with unresolved D. CDR1 is SGDLS and CDR2 is YYNGEE in the germline V gene. V was trimmed by 3 bases and J by 2 bases, leaving 9 bases between them. The CDR3 loop spans 14 amino acids. The CDR3 sequence is CASSESASKNIQYF. The CDR3 DNA reads TGTGCCAGCAGCGAATCTGCTTCCAAAAACATTCAGTACTTC.

This chain connects TRBV6-1 to TRBJ2-5; D ambiguous. The CDR3 is made up of 13 amino acids. V lost 4 bases to trimming and J lost 5 bases, with 11 bases between them. Germline values: CDR1 MNHNS, CDR2 SASEGT. In DNA form, the CDR3 reads TGTGCCAGCAGTGTAACACATTTGGAGACCCAGTACTTC. This codes for CASSVTHLETQYF.

In this sample, this clonotype turned up many times. The chain joins TRBV2 to TRBJ2-7, with D perhaps matching TRBD1 (6 bases). Germline CDR1 and CDR2: SNHLY and FYNNEI. The CDR3 is 13 residues long. V gave up 4 bases and J gave up 6 bases, with 13 bases separating them. CDR3 sequence: CASSVNRDREQYF. The DNA of the CDR3 is TGTGCCAGCAGTGTAAACAGGGATCGCGAGCAGTACTTC. Drawing the rest from reference TRBV2 and TRBJ2-7, the complete variable domain is EPEVTQTPSHQVTQMGQEVILRCVPISNHLYFYWYRQILGQKVEFLVSFYNNEISEKSEIFDDQFSVERPDGSNFTLKIRSTKLEDSAMYFCASSVNRDREQYFGPGTRLTVT.

This clonotype has a count of ten or more. The V gene is TRBV12-3 or TRBV12-4, the J gene TRBJ2-5; 11 positions agree with TRBD2. This CDR3 has 16 amino acids. J was trimmed by 2 bases and V by 3 bases; bases with no gene match: 5. CDR3 amino acids: CASSLRGTSGQETQYF. CDR3 bases: TGTGCCAGCAGTTTGAGGGGGACTAGCGGACAAGAGACCCAGTACTTC.

This chain links TRBV4-1 with TRBJ2-7; 8 bases map to TRBD1. V was pared by 0 bases and J by 4 bases, with 8 bases of the junction left unmatched. The length of the CDR3 is 16 residues. The germline CDR1 and CDR2 sequences are MGHRA and YSYEKL. CDR3 in amino acids: CASSQDQGAQVYEQYF. The CDR3 DNA is TGCGCCAGCAGCCAAGATCAGGGGGCGCAGGTATACGAGCAGTACTTC.

This clonotype was seen repeatedly, ten times or more. V usage is TRBV7-2 and J usage is TRBJ1-5; tentative D call: TRBD1 (6 bases). The CDR3 consists of 14 residues. The germline gives CDR1 SGHTA, CDR2 FQGNSA. V was pared by 6 bases and J by 5 bases, with 14 bases between. Written as DNA, the CDR3 is TGTGCCAGCAGTCAAAGAGGGGGGCATCAGCCCCAGCATTTT. Its protein is CASSQRGGHQPQHF.

This clonotype was observed many times. This chain links TRBV7-9 with TRBJ2-1, with no clear D. With 5 bases removed from V and 4 bases from J, the gap between germline ends came to 6 bases. The CDR3 loop spans 12 amino acids. CDR1 and CDR2 from the germline V gene are SEHNR and FQNEAQ (reference sequence). CDR3 loop: CASSLDYNEQFF. The CDR3 nucleotides are TGTGCCAGCAGCCTCGATTACAATGAGCAGTTCTTC.

This clonotype was seen at least ten times. The rearrangement joins TRBV5-1 to TRBJ2-1, with 9 positions matching TRBD1. Germline CDR1 is SGHRS and CDR2 is YFSETQ. V gave up 2 bases and J gave up 4 bases; unmatched junction bases: 7. This CDR3 has 16 amino acids. The CDR3 coding sequence is TGCGCCAGCAGCTTTGAACAGGGGGCCAGGTACAATGAGCAGTTCTTC. It encodes CASSFEQGARYNEQFF. The whole variable domain, remainder taken from reference TRBV5-1 and TRBJ2-1, is KAGVTQTPRYLIKTRGQQVTLSCSPISGHRSVSWYQQTPGQGLQFLFEYFSETQRNKGNFPGRFSGRQFSNSRSEMNVSTLELGDSALYLCASSFEQGARYNEQFFGPGTRLTVL.

This clonotype came up a few times. The V and J genes are TRBV20-1 and TRBJ1-2, with D possibly TRBD1 on 5 matching bases. The CDR3 spans 15 residues. The V gene's germline CDR1 is DFQATT and CDR2 SNEGSKA (reference sequence). V lost 0 bases to trimming and J lost 3 bases, with 14 bases between them. CDR3 sequence reads: CSARDRGLEDYGYTF. The CDR3 DNA reads TGCAGTGCTAGAGATAGGGGTCTGGAGGACTATGGCTACACCTTC.

This clonotype was seen only a few times. CDR3 sequence reads: CAWSPLSTGELFF. The CDR3, as DNA: TGTGCCTGGAGTCCCTTGTCCACCGGGGAGCTGTTTTTT. The V gene is TRBV30, the J gene TRBJ2-2; D remains unclear. CDR1 and CDR2 (germline): GTSNPN, SVGIG (reference sequence). The CDR3 has 13 amino acids. Between the trimmed V and J ends, which lost 2 bases and 4 bases, there was a span of 8 bases.